Presented here are 28 T cell receptor beta chains from one specimen sequenced in a study of blood T cells in healthy people across ages. Sample-barcoded 5' priming and a J-beta primer mix drove a second PCR of roughly 7 to 11 cycles. MiXCR, run by TCRdb on the 5' RACE reads, gives a single entry per CDR3 protein. The sample includes 1.5 million to 1.9 million distinct CDR3 sequences, roughly 43% of them seen just once. The sample consisted of blood. Source of these receptors: a woman aged 18-29 years in good health.

The V gene is TRBV4-1, the J gene TRBJ2-7; TRBD1 matches 8 bases. Trimming at V came to 0 bases and at J to 7 bases, leaving 8 bases not matched to a gene. The CDR3 length is 15 residues. Germline CDR1 reads MGHRA; CDR2 reads YSYEKL. CDR3 coding DNA: TGCGCCAGCAGCCAAGATCAGGGGGCTTCACGTGAGCAGTACTTC. This codes for CASSQDQGASREQYF.

The V gene is TRBV5-1, the J gene TRBJ2-1, with D unresolved. Trimming stripped 1 base from V and 6 bases from J, with 11 bases between. The germline CDR1 and CDR2 sequences are SGHRS and YFSETQ. This CDR3 is 14 amino acids long. Written as DNA, the CDR3 is TGCGCCAGCAGCTTGATGTCAGCAGGCAATGAGCAGTTCTTC. It is translated as CASSLMSAGNEQFF.

This clonotype was detected a few times. The chain joins TRBV7-2 to TRBJ1-2; tentative D call: TRBD1 (5 bases). Germline lookup yields CDR1 SGHTA and CDR2 FQGNSA. CDR3 length equals 14 residues. Trimming removed 2 bases at V and 4 bases at J, with 11 bases between. CDR3 in amino acids: CASSLYRGAYGYTF. The CDR3, as DNA: TGTGCCAGCAGCTTATACCGGGGCGCCTATGGCTACACCTTC.

The chain couples TRBV12-5 to TRBJ1-3; D not resolved. Trimming removed 3 bases at V and 3 bases at J, with 3 bases between. Looked up from germline, CDR1 is LGHNT and CDR2 is FRNRAP. This CDR3 region has 12 residues. The CDR3 region is CASGFDGNTIYF. In DNA, the CDR3 is TGTGCTAGTGGTTTCGATGGAAACACCATATATTTT.

This clonotype was picked up a small number of times. The chain links TRBV29-1 to TRBJ1-1; no clear D gene. The CDR3 contains 11 residues. Germline V gene sequence: CDR1 SQVTM, CDR2 ANQGSEA. Trimming cost V 4 bases and J 6 bases, with 9 bases left between them. The CDR3 DNA sequence: TGCAGCGTTGTTGGCAAATCTGAAGCTTTCTTT. Its translation is CSVVGKSEAFF.

In its sample, this clonotype was seen a few times. The chain links TRBV18 to TRBJ1-1, with no clear D. V lost 7 bases and J 6 bases, leaving 15 bases between the germline ends. This CDR3 has 13 residues. Germline V CDR1 and CDR2: KGHSH, LQKENI. CDR3 amino acids: CASWGGIGAEAFF. The DNA of the CDR3 is TGTGCCAGCTGGGGAGGCATTGGCGCTGAAGCTTTCTTT.

This CDR3 reads CASSEQETADEKLFF. CDR3 bases: TGTGCCAGCAGTGAACAGGAAACGGCGGATGAAAAACTGTTTTTT. The rearrangement uses TRBV6-1 and TRBJ1-4; D gene ambiguous. The V gene lost 2 bases and the J gene lost 6 bases, with 13 bases spanning the gap. Germline loops: CDR1 MNHNS, CDR2 SASEGT. The CDR3 totals 15 residues.

The chain links TRBV6-1 to TRBJ2-1; 7 nucleotides match TRBD1. Germline V gene sequence: CDR1 MNHNS, CDR2 SASEGT. The CDR3 extends over 14 amino acids. Trimming took 8 bases from V and 8 from J; bases not matched to a gene: 12. The CDR3 DNA reads as TGTGCCAGCGAGTCGGGGACAGCTTTCTATGAGCAGTTCTTC. Amino acids: CASESGTAFYEQFF.

The chain couples TRBV2 to TRBJ1-5, with D tentatively TRBD1 (5 bases). The CDR3 loop spans 16 amino acids. V was clipped by 7 bases and J by 1 base, with 17 bases between them. CDR1 SNHLY and CDR2 FYNNEI come from the germline V gene. Here the CDR3 reads CASTRDRAGSNQPQHF. CDR3 nucleotide sequence: TGTGCCAGCACTCGGGACCGCGCCGGGAGCAATCAGCCCCAGCATTTT.

The chain combines TRBV20-1 with TRBJ2-1, with TRBD2 identical over 7 bases. The CDR3 loop spans 14 amino acids. The germline gives CDR1 DFQATT, CDR2 SNEGSKA (reference sequence). The junction had 12 bases not matched to a gene; V was cut back by 4 bases and J by 9 bases. CDR3 region: CSAILARVGSEQFF. The CDR3 DNA follows: TGCAGTGCTATACTAGCGAGAGTAGGTAGTGAGCAGTTCTTC.

Comment on this clonotype: A read error may account for a junction end that differs from germline. The chain employs TRBV5-6 and TRBJ2-1; tentative D call: TRBD2 (7 bases). In germline, CDR1 is SGHDT, CDR2 YYEEEE. The CDR3 contains 15 residues. The CDR3 region is CASSFGLGGYNERFF. CDR3 bases: TGTGCCAGCAGCTTTGGACTAGGGGGGTACAATGAGCGGTTCTTC.

This rearrangement joins TRBV28 to TRBJ1-2; TRBD1 might be the D (5 bases). V gave up 6 bases and J gave up 3 bases, with 20 bases separating them. CDR1 is MDHEN and CDR2 is SYDVKM in the germline V gene. The CDR3 is made up of 16 amino acids. The CDR3 protein is CASSNHLGVVDYGYTF. As DNA, the CDR3 is TGTGCCAGCAGCAATCATCTGGGGGTAGTTGACTATGGCTACACCTTC.

As concerns this clonotype: A much larger clone sits a single nucleotide away, making a read error possible. V gene TRBV12-3 or TRBV12-4 combines with J gene TRBJ2-3, with D possibly TRBD1 on 5 matching bases. The CDR3 covers 14 residues. V lost 5 bases and J 5 bases, leaving 14 bases between the germline ends. Here the CDR3 DNA reads TGTGCCAGCAGTCCCCAGGGTGTGAGAGATACGCAGTATTTT. Translated, it gives CASSPQGVRDTQYF.

This chain connects TRBV20-1 to TRBJ1-4, with a weak D call TRBD1 (5 bases). V was cut by 6 bases and J by 4 bases, with 15 bases left in between. Germline CDR1 is DFQATT and CDR2 is SNEGSKA (reference sequence). The length of the CDR3 is 14 residues. The CDR3 DNA reads TGCAGTGCGGGTGACGGGGCCCTTAATGAAAAACTGTTTTTT. This gives the protein CSAGDGALNEKLFF.

This clonotype was detected a few times. V and J are TRBV7-3 and TRBJ2-1, with D perhaps given as TRBD1 or TRBD2 (5 bases each). CDR3 length equals 15 residues. Germline V gives CDR1 SGHTA, CDR2 FQGTGA. V shed 4 bases and J shed 3 bases, with 13 bases lying between them. The chain's CDR3 is CASSSSGTDYNEQFF. For the CDR3, the DNA is TGTGCCAGCAGCTCATCCGGGACGGACTACAATGAGCAGTTCTTC.

Only a few counts were recorded for this clonotype. The chain couples TRBV20-1 to TRBJ2-7, with 7 bases matching TRBD1. The CDR3 covers 13 residues. V was pared by 8 bases and J by 3 bases, with 10 bases of the junction left unmatched. From germline, CDR1 is DFQATT and CDR2 SNEGSKA (reference sequence). The CDR3, as DNA: TGCAGTCCGATCGAGGGGGCTCGCTACGAGCAGTACTTC. Translating it yields CSPIEGARYEQYF.

The chain employs TRBV29-1 and TRBJ2-1; D possibly matches TRBD1 or TRBD2 (6 bases each). The CDR3 extends over 16 amino acids. Germline V lookup: CDR1 SQVTM, CDR2 ANQGSEA. Trimming cost V 4 bases and J 4 bases, with 20 bases left between them. The CDR3 sequence: CSVGRGSQFDYNEQFF. CDR3 coding DNA: TGCAGCGTTGGGAGGGGGTCACAGTTTGATTACAATGAGCAGTTCTTC.

The DNA for the CDR3 is TGTGCCAGCAGTAGAATATTGAAGCTTGAGCAGTACTTC. Protein: CASSRILKLEQYF. The rearrangement joins TRBV12-3 or TRBV12-4 to TRBJ2-5, with D unclear. With 5 bases removed from V and 11 bases from J, the gap between germline ends came to 18 bases. The CDR3 length is 13 residues.

This sequence joins TRBV7-9 and TRBJ1-2; the match to TRBD1 covers 12 bases. This CDR3 is built from 15 residues. V lost 5 bases, J lost 7 bases, and 8 bases stayed unmatched. The germline V gene encodes CDR1 SEHNR and CDR2 FQNEAQ (reference sequence). CDR3 residues: CASSPPGQGAFGYTF. The CDR3 nucleotides are TGTGCCAGCAGCCCTCCGGGACAGGGGGCATTTGGCTACACCTTC.

J is TRBJ1-6 and V is TRBV5-1, with D hard to call. This CDR3 has 14 amino acids. V was trimmed by 0 bases and J by 9 bases, leaving 10 bases between them. The germline V gene encodes CDR1 SGHRS and CDR2 YFSETQ. The CDR3 here is CASSLGPLGSPLHF. CDR3 coding DNA: TGCGCCAGCAGCTTGGGACCTTTAGGTTCACCCCTCCACTTT.

The rearrangement uses TRBV10-2 and TRBJ2-3; D is perhaps TRBD2 (5 bases). Deletions cut 10 bases from V and 1 base from J, with 12 bases between. Germline assignment: CDR1 WSHSY and CDR2 SAAADI. This CDR3 has 13 amino acids. The CDR3 is CANSAGGTDTQYF. The DNA of the CDR3 is TGCGCCAACAGCGCCGGGGGCACAGATACGCAGTATTTT.

The V and J genes are TRBV4-1 and TRBJ2-3, with 7 bases fitting TRBD2. Germline V gene sequence: CDR1 MGHRA, CDR2 YSYEKL. V was pared by 6 bases and J by 0 bases, with 9 bases of the junction left unmatched. The CDR3 covers 16 residues. CDR3 bases: TGCGCCAGCAGTCCTACGGGGGGTACTAGCACAGATACGCAGTATTTT. This encodes CASSPTGGTSTDTQYF.

In this sample, this clonotype turned up a few times. This chain links TRBV20-1 with TRBJ1-6; D not resolved. The CDR3 runs to 12 residues. In germline, CDR1 is DFQATT, CDR2 SNEGSKA (reference sequence). V was trimmed by 6 bases and J by 4 bases, leaving 7 bases between them. The CDR3 region is CSATSYNSPLHF. The CDR3 nucleotides read TGCAGTGCAACCTCGTATAATTCACCCCTCCACTTT.

This clonotype was observed a few times. The chain has TRBV12-3 or TRBV12-4 and TRBJ1-1, with D hard to call. V was cut by 4 bases and J by 1 base, with 13 bases left in between. The CDR3 is 15 amino acids. CDR3 loop: CASSSLGGENTEAFF. The CDR3 nucleotides are TGTGCCAGCAGTTCTCTAGGAGGTGAGAACACTGAAGCTTTCTTT.

The V gene is TRBV6-5, the J gene TRBJ2-1, with a tentative D call TRBD2 (6 bases). TRBJ2-7 matches the DNA end more closely, so the J call is doubtful. This CDR3 has 13 residues. From germline, CDR1 is MNHEY and CDR2 SVGAGI. The CDR3 DNA follows: TGTGCCAGCAGCGGGACTGCATACAATGAGCAGTACTTC. Encoded protein: CASSGTAYNEQYF.

This clonotype was seen a handful of times. J is TRBJ1-2 and V is TRBV12-3 or TRBV12-4, with TRBD1 as a possible D gene (5 bases). The germline V and J ends were trimmed by 0 bases and 8 bases, with 10 bases remaining between them. The CDR3 has 13 residues. Here the CDR3 reads CASSLAIKGGYTF. For the CDR3, the DNA is TGTGCCAGCAGTTTAGCGATAAAGGGGGGCTACACCTTC.

This clonotype has just one count. The V call is TRBV6-2 or TRBV6-3, the J call TRBJ2-1, with D perhaps matching TRBD1 or TRBD2 (5 bases each). Trimming took 10 bases from V and 3 from J, leaving 10 bases between them. CDR3 length: 12 residues. CDR1 MNHEY and CDR2 SVGEGT come from the germline V gene. The chain's CDR3 is CATGTDYNEQFF. The CDR3 DNA sequence: TGTGCCACCGGGACGGACTACAATGAGCAGTTCTTC.

Concerning this clonotype: This may stem from a read error, because a much larger clone lies one nucleotide away. The rearrangement uses TRBV20-1 and TRBJ2-1; TRBD2 agrees at 8 bases. V shed 3 bases and J 5 bases; nucleotides not matched to a gene: 9. The CDR3 runs to 15 residues. The germline V gene has CDR1 DFQATT and CDR2 SNEGSKA (reference sequence). The CDR3 DNA is TGCAGTGCTAGTCTGGGCGGGGGGATTCACAATGAGCAGTTCTTC. Translated, it gives CSASLGGGIHNEQFF.